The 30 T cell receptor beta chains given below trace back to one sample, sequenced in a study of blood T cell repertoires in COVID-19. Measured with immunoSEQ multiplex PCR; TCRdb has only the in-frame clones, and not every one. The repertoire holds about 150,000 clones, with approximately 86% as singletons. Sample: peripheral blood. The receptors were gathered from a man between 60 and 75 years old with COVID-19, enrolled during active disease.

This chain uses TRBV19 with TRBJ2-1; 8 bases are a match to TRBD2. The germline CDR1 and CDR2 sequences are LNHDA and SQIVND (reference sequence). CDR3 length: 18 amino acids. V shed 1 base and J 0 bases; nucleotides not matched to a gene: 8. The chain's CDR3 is CASSIGAGAAPSYNEQFF. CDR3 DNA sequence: TGTGCCAGTAGTATAGGAGCGGGAGCGGCCCCCTCCTACAATGAGCAGTTCTTC.

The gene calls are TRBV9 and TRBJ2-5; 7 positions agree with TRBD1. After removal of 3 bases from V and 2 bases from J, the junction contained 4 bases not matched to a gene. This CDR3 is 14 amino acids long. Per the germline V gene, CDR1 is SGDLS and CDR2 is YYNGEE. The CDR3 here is CASSESTGQETQYF. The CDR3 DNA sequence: TGTGCCAGCAGCGAGTCGACAGGGCAAGAGACCCAGTACTTC.

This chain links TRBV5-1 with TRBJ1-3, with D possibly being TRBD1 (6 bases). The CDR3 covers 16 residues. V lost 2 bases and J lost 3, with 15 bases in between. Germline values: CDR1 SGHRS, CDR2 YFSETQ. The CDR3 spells CASSLPTGTRGNTIYF. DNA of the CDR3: TGCGCCAGCAGCTTACCTACAGGGACCCGTGGAAACACCATATATTTT.

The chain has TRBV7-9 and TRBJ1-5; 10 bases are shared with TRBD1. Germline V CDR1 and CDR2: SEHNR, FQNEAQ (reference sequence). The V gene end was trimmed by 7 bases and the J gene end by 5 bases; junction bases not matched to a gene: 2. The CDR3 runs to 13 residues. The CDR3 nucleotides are TGTGCCAGCACCGGGACAGGGGATCAGCCCCAGCATTTT. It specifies CASTGTGDQPQHF.

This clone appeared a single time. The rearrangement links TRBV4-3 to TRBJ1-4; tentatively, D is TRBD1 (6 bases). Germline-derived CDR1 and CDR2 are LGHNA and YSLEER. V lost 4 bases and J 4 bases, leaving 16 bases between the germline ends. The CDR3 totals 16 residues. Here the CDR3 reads CASSRNPGQLNEKLFF. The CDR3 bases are TGCGCCAGCAGCCGAAACCCAGGACAGCTTAATGAAAAACTGTTTTTT.

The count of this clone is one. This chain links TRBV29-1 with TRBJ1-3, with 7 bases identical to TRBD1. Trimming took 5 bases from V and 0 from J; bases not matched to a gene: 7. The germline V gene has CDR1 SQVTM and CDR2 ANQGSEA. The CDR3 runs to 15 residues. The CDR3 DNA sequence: TGCAGCGTTTCTACGGGACAGTACTCTGGAAACACCATATATTTT. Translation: CSVSTGQYSGNTIYF. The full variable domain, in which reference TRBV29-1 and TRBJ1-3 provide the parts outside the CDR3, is SAVISQKPSRDICQRGTSLTIQCQVDSQVTMMFWYRQQPGQSLTLIATANQGSEATYESGFVIDKFPISRPNLTFSTLTVSNMSPEDSSIYLCSVSTGQYSGNTIYFGEGSWLTVV.

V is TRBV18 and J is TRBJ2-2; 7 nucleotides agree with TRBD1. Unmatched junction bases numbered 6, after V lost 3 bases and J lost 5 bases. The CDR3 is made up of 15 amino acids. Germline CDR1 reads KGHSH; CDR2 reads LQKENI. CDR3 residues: CASSPGDSSTGELFF. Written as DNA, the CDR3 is TGTGCCAGCTCACCTGGGGACAGTTCGACCGGGGAGCTGTTTTTT. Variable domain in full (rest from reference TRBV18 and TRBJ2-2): NAGVMQNPRHLVRRRGQEARLRCSPMKGHSHVYWYRQLPEEGLKFMVYLQKENIIDESGMPKERFSAEFPKEGPSILRIQQVVRGDSAAYFCASSPGDSSTGELFFGEGSRLTVL.

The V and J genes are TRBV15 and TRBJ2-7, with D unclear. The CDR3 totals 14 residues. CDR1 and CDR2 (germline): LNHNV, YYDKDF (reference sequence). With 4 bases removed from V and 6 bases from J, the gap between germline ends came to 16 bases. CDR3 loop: CATSTTEERIEQYF. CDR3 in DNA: TGTGCCACCAGCACGACTGAGGAGAGGATCGAGCAGTACTTC.

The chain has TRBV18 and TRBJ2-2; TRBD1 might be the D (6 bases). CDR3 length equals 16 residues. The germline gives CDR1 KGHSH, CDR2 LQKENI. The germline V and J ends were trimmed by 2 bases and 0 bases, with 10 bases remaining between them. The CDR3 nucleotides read TGTGCCAGCTCACCAGGACAGAATCCGAACACCGGGGAGCTGTTTTTT. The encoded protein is CASSPGQNPNTGELFF.

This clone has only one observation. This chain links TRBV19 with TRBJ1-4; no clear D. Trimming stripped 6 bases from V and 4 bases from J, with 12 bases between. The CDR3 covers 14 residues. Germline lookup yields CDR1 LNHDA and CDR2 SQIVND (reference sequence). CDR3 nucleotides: TGTGCCAGTAGAGATTCGGGAGGTAATGAAAAACTGTTTTTT. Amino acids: CASRDSGGNEKLFF. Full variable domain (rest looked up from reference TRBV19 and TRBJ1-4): DGGITQSPKYLFRKEGQNVTLSCEQNLNHDAMYWYRQDPGQGLRLIYYSQIVNDFQKGDIAEGYSVSREKKESFPLTVTSAQKNPTAFYLCASRDSGGNEKLFFGSGTQLSVL.

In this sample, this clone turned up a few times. CDR3 sequence reads: CASSSPPGLANEQFF. The CDR3 nucleotides read TGTGCCAGCAGCTCACCACCGGGACTAGCCAATGAGCAGTTCTTC. The chain carries TRBV7-2 and TRBJ2-1; 9 bases are shared with TRBD2. J was trimmed by 6 bases and V by 4 bases; bases with no gene match: 7. Germline CDR1 reads SGHTA; CDR2 reads FQGNSA. The CDR3 is made up of 15 amino acids.

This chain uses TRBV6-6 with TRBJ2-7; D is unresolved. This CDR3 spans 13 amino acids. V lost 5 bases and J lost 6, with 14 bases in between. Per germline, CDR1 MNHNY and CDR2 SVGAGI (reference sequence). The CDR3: CASSKSSPGEQYF. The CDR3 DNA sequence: TGTGCCAGCAGTAAGTCCTCCCCAGGCGAGCAGTACTTC.

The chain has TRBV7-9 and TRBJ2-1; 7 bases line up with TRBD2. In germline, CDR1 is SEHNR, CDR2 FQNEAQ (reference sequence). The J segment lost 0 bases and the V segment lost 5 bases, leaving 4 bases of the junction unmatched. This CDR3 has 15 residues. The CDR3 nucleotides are TGTGCCAGCAGCGAAGCGGGGAACTCCTACAATGAGCAGTTCTTC. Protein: CASSEAGNSYNEQFF.

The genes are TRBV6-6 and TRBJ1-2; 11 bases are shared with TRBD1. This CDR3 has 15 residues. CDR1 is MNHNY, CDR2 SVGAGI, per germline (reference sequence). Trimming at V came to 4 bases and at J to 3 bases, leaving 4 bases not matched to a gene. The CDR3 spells CASSSTDRGHYGYTF. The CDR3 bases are TGTGCCAGCAGTTCTACGGACAGGGGGCACTATGGCTACACCTTC.

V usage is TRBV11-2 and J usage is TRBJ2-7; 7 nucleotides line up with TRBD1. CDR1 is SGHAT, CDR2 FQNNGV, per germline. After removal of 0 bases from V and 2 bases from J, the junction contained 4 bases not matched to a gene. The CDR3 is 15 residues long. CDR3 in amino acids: CASSLEGGQTYEQYF. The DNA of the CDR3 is TGTGCCAGCAGCTTAGAAGGGGGACAGACCTACGAGCAGTACTTC.

Here the CDR3 DNA reads TGTGCCAGCAGCTTGACAGGGGGCTCGGCCAGCTCCTATAATTCACCCCTCCACTTT. Translated, it gives CASSLTGGSASSYNSPLHF. This rearrangement joins TRBV11-2 to TRBJ1-6, with TRBD1 matching over 10 bases. The CDR3 totals 19 residues. J lost 0 bases, V lost 3 bases, and 8 bases had no gene match. Germline CDR1 and CDR2: SGHAT and FQNNGV.

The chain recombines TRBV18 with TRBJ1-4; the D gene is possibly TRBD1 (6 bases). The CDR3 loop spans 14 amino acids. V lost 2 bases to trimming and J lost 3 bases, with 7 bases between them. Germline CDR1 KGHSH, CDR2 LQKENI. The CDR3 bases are TGTGCCAGCTCACCAACAGGGCCTAATGAAAAACTGTTTTTT. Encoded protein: CASSPTGPNEKLFF. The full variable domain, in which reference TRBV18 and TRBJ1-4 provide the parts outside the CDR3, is NAGVMQNPRHLVRRRGQEARLRCSPMKGHSHVYWYRQLPEEGLKFMVYLQKENIIDESGMPKERFSAEFPKEGPSILRIQQVVRGDSAAYFCASSPTGPNEKLFFGSGTQLSVL.

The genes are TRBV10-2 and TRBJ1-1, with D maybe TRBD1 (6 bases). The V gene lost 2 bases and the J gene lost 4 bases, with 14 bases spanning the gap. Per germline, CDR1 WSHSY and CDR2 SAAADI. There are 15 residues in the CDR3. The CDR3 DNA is TGCGCCAGCAGTGAGAAGGGGGGGCGGGGCACTGAAGCTTTCTTT. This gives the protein CASSEKGGRGTEAFF.

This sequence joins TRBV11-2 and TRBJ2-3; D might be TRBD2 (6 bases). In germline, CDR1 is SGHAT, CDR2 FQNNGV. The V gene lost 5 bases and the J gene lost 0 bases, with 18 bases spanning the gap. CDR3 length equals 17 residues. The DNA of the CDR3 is TGTGCCAGCAGCCCCCAGGAGGGGCTATTTAGCACAGATACGCAGTATTTT. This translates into CASSPQEGLFSTDTQYF.

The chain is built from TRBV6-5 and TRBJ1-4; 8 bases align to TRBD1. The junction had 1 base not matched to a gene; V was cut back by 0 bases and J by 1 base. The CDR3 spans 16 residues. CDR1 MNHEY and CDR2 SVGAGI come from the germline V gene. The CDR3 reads CASSYSGTGTNEKLFF. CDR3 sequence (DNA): TGTGCCAGCAGTTACTCAGGGACAGGAACTAATGAAAAACTGTTTTTT.

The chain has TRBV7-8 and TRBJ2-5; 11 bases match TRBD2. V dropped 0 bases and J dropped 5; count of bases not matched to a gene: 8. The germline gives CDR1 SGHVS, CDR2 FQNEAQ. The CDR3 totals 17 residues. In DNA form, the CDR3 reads TGTGCCAGCAGCTTAGCGCAGCGGCTAGCGGGAGGTGAGACCCAGTACTTC. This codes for CASSLAQRLAGGETQYF.

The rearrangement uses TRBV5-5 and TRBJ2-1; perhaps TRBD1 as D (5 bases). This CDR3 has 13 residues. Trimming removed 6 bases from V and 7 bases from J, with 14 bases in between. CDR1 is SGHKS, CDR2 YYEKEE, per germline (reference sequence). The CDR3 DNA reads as TGTGCCAGCAATCATAGGGGTGCAAATGAGCAGTTCTTC. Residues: CASNHRGANEQFF.

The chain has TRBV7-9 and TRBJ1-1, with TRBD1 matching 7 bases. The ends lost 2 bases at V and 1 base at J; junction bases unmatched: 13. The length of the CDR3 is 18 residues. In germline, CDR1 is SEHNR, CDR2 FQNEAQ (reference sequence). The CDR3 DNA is TGTGCCAGCAGCTTACCCCGACAGGGCGGGTCGTGGAACACTGAAGCTTTCTTT. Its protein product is CASSLPRQGGSWNTEAFF.

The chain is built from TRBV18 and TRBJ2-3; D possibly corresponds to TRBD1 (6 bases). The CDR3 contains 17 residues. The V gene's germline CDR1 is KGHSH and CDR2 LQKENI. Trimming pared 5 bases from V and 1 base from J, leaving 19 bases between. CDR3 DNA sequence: TGTGCCAGCTCAAAGACAGGAGTTCGACTCGGCACAGATACGCAGTATTTT. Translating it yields CASSKTGVRLGTDTQYF.

The CDR3 is CASSKTDTINNEQFF. The CDR3 DNA reads as TGTGCCAGCTCAAAGACAGACACGATCAACAATGAGCAGTTCTTC. This sequence joins TRBV18 and TRBJ2-1; D perhaps matches TRBD1 (5 bases). Deletions cut 5 bases from V and 5 bases from J, with 16 bases between. CDR3 length: 15 amino acids. In germline, CDR1 is KGHSH, CDR2 LQKENI.

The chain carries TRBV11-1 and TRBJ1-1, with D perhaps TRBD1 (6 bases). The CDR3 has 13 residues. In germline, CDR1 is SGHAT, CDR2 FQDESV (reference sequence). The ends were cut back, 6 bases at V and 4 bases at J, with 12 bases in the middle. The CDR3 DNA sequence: TGTGCCAGCAGGAAACAAGGGGGCACTGAAGCTTTCTTT. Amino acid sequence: CASRKQGGTEAFF. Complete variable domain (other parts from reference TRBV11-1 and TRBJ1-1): EAEVAQSPRYKITEKSQAVAFWCDPISGHATLYWYRQILGQGPELLVQFQDESVVDDSQLPKDRFSAERLKGVDSTLKIQPAELGDSAMYLCASRKQGGTEAFFGQGTRLTVV.

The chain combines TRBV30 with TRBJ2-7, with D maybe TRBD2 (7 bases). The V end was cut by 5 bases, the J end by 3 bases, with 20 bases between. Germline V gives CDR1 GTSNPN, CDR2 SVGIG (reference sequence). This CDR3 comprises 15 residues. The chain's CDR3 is CAWVPAGALGYEQYF. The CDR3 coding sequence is TGTGCCTGGGTTCCCGCGGGGGCCTTAGGCTACGAGCAGTACTTC.

The CDR3 nucleotides read TGTGCCAGCAGCTTATACAGGGGTTTGGACACTGAAGCTTTCTTT. Translating gives CASSLYRGLDTEAFF. The chain employs TRBV11-3 and TRBJ1-1, with 7 bases matching TRBD1. The germline CDR1 and CDR2 sequences are SGHNT and YENEEA. The length of the CDR3 is 15 residues. The trim removed 2 bases at V and 3 bases at J, leaving 6 bases unmatched.

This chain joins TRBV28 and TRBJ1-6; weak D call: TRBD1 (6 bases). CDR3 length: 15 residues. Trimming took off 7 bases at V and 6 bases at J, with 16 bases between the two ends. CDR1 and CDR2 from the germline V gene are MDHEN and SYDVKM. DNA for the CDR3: TGTGCCAGCAAGCCATCAACAGGGACTAATTCACCCCTCCACTTT. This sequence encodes CASKPSTGTNSPLHF.

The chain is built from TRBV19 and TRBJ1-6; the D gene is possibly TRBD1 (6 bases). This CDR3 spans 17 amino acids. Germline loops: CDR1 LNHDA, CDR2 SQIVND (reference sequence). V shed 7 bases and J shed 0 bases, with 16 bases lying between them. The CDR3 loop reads CASTPGHLSSYNSPLHF. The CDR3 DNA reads TGTGCCAGTACCCCGGGACACCTGAGCTCCTATAATTCACCCCTCCACTTT.